This T cell receptor (beta chain) was obtained from a study of blood T cell repertoires in COVID-19 (dated by TCRdb to 2019 to 2021). For the wider study: Samples covering the acute and convalescent phases of COVID-19 were provided by collaborators in the United States, Italy and Spain. The material from the prospective study consisted of cDNA or gDNA derived from T cells, B-cell-depleted T cells, or PBMCs. The dataset comprised deeply sampled blood TCRbeta repertoires from subjects exposed to, actively infected with, or recovered from COVID-19. The repertoires were released in a freely available public database meant as a resource for research on the immune response to SARS-CoV-2. Samples were obtained from the ongoing ImmuneRACE study (first 160 participants) and from some 1,300 subjects provided by 6 global collaborators. Nearly every sample came with metadata listing a de-identified subject ID, COVID-19 status, age in years and sex. Where available, HLA class I and class II types were taken from metadata supplied by the sample provider and were not determined by assay-based typing.

Participants in the prospective study were enrolled through a virtual design, were aged about 18 to 90 years, and lived in roughly 24 United States geographic areas. In the prospective study, participants were assigned to cohorts based on the clinical history participants reported in a screening survey and a study questionnaire. For ImmuneRACE Cohort 3, a participant was defined as recovered based on two consecutive negative NP/OP PCR tests, clearance by a healthcare professional, or resolution of symptoms. Mobile phlebotomists in the prospective study collected whole blood, serum and a nasopharyngeal or oropharyngeal swab from every participant. Participants in the prospective study had the option to provide additional blood draws and questionnaires over an approximately two-month period. Blood samples from the prospective study were shipped frozen or at room temperature prior to DNA extraction.

Details on this clone: Its recognized antigen is unknown. Qualities for individual bases were not recorded, and no much larger clone is one base off.

The investigation overall reported the following: The quantity of clinical and demographic metadata differed by source and by participant and was supplied without curation.

TCRbeta CDR3 regions were amplified from genomic DNA by means of the immunoSEQ Assay, a bias-controlled multiplex PCR. The original pipeline was this. Nucleated cell counts per sample were estimated from amplification of reference gene primers within the assay. To quantify the absolute abundance of each unique TCRbeta CDR3 rearrangement, sequence reads were collapsed and filtered. Productive Simpson clonality was computed per sample as the square root of Simpson's diversity index over productive rearrangements. This immuneACCESS table, as held by TCRdb, lists in-frame sequences with V and J called but not all clones. Of the missing ones, under half trace to an unresolved V gene in checked studies; the others have no known cause. V and J calls and clone size are those listed in that table; D and trimming were worked out from the DNA. This sample comprises approximately 400,000 clones, roughly four fifths of them detected only once. The leading ten clones occupy approximately 5% of the sample.

CDR1 and CDR2 are read off the germline V gene as SGHVS and FQNEAQ. V is trimmed back by 5 bases and J by 7 bases, and the junction contains 8 bases that no gene match accounts for. The CDR3 spans 14 residues, from the cysteine through the phenylalanine. Solely the CDR3 DNA is kept, with 42 bases framed from the first base. The origin of this receptor is a woman between 50 and 59 years old who had recovered from COVID-19. The sequence is built from TRBV7-8 and TRBJ1-5, with 7 junctional bases fitting TRBD1. Specimen: PBMCs or T cells enriched from blood (not recorded which). The DNA reads TGTGCCAGCAGCCCCCCAGGGGGGAAGCAGCCCCAGCATTTT. Its translation is CASSPPGGKQPQHF.